The rows below give T cell receptor beta chains drawn from one sample of a study of shared clonotypes between healthy human individuals. The repertoire was sequenced with immunoSEQ multiplex PCR; TCRdb's copy has only in-frame clones and lacks some. The sample lists about half a million clones; approximately 82% were seen once. Sequenced: PBMCs. The receptors were sampled from a woman aged 40 to 49 in good health. Some clones in this sample may be carry-over from other donors' samples. The CDR3 runs from the conserved cysteine through the conserved F or W. A D gene is named only where the DNA matches it firmly. Rows may omit the clone size; those that give it use once, few, many or a size class.

>TRBV10-1|once|14|TRBJ2-5|TRBD1
TGCGCCAGCAGCACAGGGGTATCGGGGGAGACCCAGTACTTC
CASSTGVSGETQYF
>TRBV6-5|-|16|TRBJ2-1|-
TGTGCCAGCAGTTTCGGACAGAATCGGTTCTACAATGAGCAGTTCTTC
CASSFGQNRFYNEQFF
>TRBV10-2|-|12|TRBJ2-1|TRBD2
TGCGCCAGCAGTGTACTAGCGGGTGAGCAGTTCTTC
CASSVLAGEQFF
>TRBV29-1|-|12|TRBJ2-5|-
TGCAGCGTTAGTAGAGCTCAAGAGACCCAGTACTTC
CSVSRAQETQYF
>TRBV28|-|15|TRBJ1-5|TRBD1
TGTGCCAGCAGCCTCGGACAGGGGTTGTATCAGCCCCAGCATTTT
CASSLGQGLYQPQHF
>TRBV2|-|16|TRBJ1-5|-
TGTGCCAGCAGTGAAATGGGGCGATATAGCAATCAGCCCCAGCATTTT
CASSEMGRYSNQPQHF
>TRBV19|-|17|TRBJ2-2|TRBD1
TGTGCCAGTAGTATCCGGCAAGGACAGGGGAACACCGGGGAGCTGTTTTTT
CASSIRQGQGNTGELFF
>TRBV9|-|16|TRBJ2-7|TRBD2
TGTGCCAGCAGCCCGAGAGTAGGCGGGAGCTCCTACGAGCAGTACTTC
CASSPRVGGSSYEQYF
>TRBV7-8|-|16|TRBJ2-1|TRBD2
TGTGCCAGCAGCTTAGGGTCAGCGGGGGGGCGCCGCCGCCAGTTCTTC
CASSLGSAGGRRRQFF
>TRBV5-6|-|14|TRBJ2-7|-
TGTGCCAGCAGCTTAGGGAGGCCCTCCTACGAGCAGTACTTC
CASSLGRPSYEQYF
>TRBV19|-|16|TRBJ2-3|-
TGTGCCAGTAGTATATCGGCAGGGCGATACACAGATACGCAGTATTTT
CASSISAGRYTDTQYF
>TRBV6-1|few|14|TRBJ2-5|TRBD2
TGTGCCAGCACAGTAGGGAGGGCCGGGGAGACCCAGTACTTC
CASTVGRAGETQYF
>TRBV18|-|13|TRBJ2-3|-
TGTGCCAGCTCACCAACACTGGCAGATACGCAGTATTTT
CASSPTLADTQYF
>TRBV28|-|15|TRBJ2-1|TRBD1
TGTGCCAGCAGCTCCGGGACAGGGATATACAATGAGCAGTTCTTC
CASSSGTGIYNEQFF
>TRBV5-1|many|15|TRBJ1-1|-
TGCGCCAGCAGCTCTCAGGGAGGAGGAGGGACTGAAGCTTTCTTT
CASSSQGGGGTEAFF
>TRBV7-9|once|17|TRBJ2-2|TRBD2
TGTGCCAGCAGCCCACGCCCAGCGGGAGGGCCTACCGGGGAGCTGTTTTTT
CASSPRPAGGPTGELFF
>TRBV13|few|16|TRBJ1-4|TRBD1
TGTGCCAGCAGCAGCAGGGACAGGGCACCTAATGAAAAACTGTTTTTT
CASSSRDRAPNEKLFF
>TRBV13|-|14|TRBJ1-1|-
TGTGCCAGCAGCCGGGGGCAGGTAAACACTGAAGCTTTCTTT
CASSRGQVNTEAFF
>TRBV6-6|few|14|TRBJ2-7|-
TGTGCCAGCAGAGAAGGGGTTCGACCCTACGAGCAGTACTTC
CASREGVRPYEQYF
>TRBV7-2|-|14|TRBJ1-5|-
TGTGCCAGCAGCTTAGAACAGGGTGTTCAGCCCCAGCATTTT
CASSLEQGVQPQHF
>TRBV6-1|-|14|TRBJ2-2|-
TGTGCCAGCAGTGGGCAGGGGGAGGCCGGGGAGCTGTTTTTT
CASSGQGEAGELFF
>TRBV10-3|-|16|TRBJ2-7|TRBD2
TGTGCCATCAGTGAGTGGAGCGGGAGGGATTCCTACGAGCAGTACTTC
CAISEWSGRDSYEQYF
>TRBV4-1|-|13|TRBJ1-4|-
TGCGCCAGCAGCCAGGATACACTCAGCCTCCTGTTTTTT
CASSQDTLSLLFF
>TRBV5-6|-|15|TRBJ2-7|TRBD2
TGTGCCAGCAGCTTGATGAGCGGGACCTCCTACGAGCAGTACTTC
CASSLMSGTSYEQYF
>TRBV19|-|16|TRBJ2-2|TRBD2
TGTGCCAGTAGTTCAGGGACTAGCGGGAACGCCGGGGAGCTGTTTTTT
CASSSGTSGNAGELFF
>TRBV6-4|-|13|TRBJ2-7|TRBD2
TGTGCCAGCAGTGAAAGCGGGATTGGCGAGCAGTACTTC
CASSESGIGEQYF
>TRBV18|-|14|TRBJ1-2|-
TGTGCCAGCTCATCAAACCGAATCGGAGGTGGCTACACCTTC
CASSSNRIGGGYTF
>TRBV30|-|17|TRBJ2-5|TRBD2
TGTGCCTGGAGAGAGGGACTAGCGGGAGGGCTTATGGAGACCCAGTACTTC
CAWREGLAGGLMETQYF
>TRBV5-8|-|16|TRBJ2-1|TRBD2
TGTGCCAGCAGCCCCGGGACTAGCGGGAGCTACAATGAGCAGTTCTTC
CASSPGTSGSYNEQFF
>TRBV5-1|-|15|TRBJ1-4|TRBD1
TGCGCCAGCAGCGTAACCGGGACAGGGGCGGAAAAACTGTTTTTT
CASSVTGTGAEKLFF
>TRBV30|-|16|TRBJ2-7|TRBD1
TGTGCCTGGAGTCCACCGTGGGGACAGGGGAGCTACGAGCAGTACTTC
CAWSPPWGQGSYEQYF
>TRBV4-3|few|15|TRBJ2-6|-
TGCGCCAGCAGCCAAGCTTCGTCTGGGGCCAACGTCCTGACTTTC
CASSQASSGANVLTF
>TRBV7-8|-|14|TRBJ2-1|TRBD1
TGTGCCAGCAGCGCGCCGACAGGGTCGGGTGAGCAGTTCTTC
CASSAPTGSGEQFF
>TRBV29-1|few|11|TRBJ2-5|TRBD1
TGCAGCCTGGCCAGGGGGGAGACCCAGTACTTC
CSLARGETQYF
>TRBV29-1|-|14|TRBJ2-1|TRBD2
TGCAGCGTCCCGGGACTAGCGGGGCTGAATGAGCAGTTCTTC
CSVPGLAGLNEQFF
>TRBV11-1|few|14|TRBJ1-2|-
TGTGCCAGCAGCTTATCTGACGAAAACTATGGCTACACCTTC
CASSLSDENYGYTF
>TRBV18|-|12|TRBJ2-7|-
TGTGCCAGCTCACCGGCCGGTTACGAGCAGTACTTC
CASSPAGYEQYF
>TRBV7-7|-|14|TRBJ2-5|TRBD1
TGTGCCAGCAGCCAGGGACAGGGGATGGGGACCCAGTACTTC
CASSQGQGMGTQYF
>TRBV27|-|13|TRBJ2-7|TRBD1
TGTGCCAGCAGGTCGACAGGGCCCTACGAGCAGTACTTC
CASRSTGPYEQYF
>TRBV6-5|-|15|TRBJ2-7|-
TGTGCCAGCAGTTACTACGCGATTGGGACCTACGAGCAGTACTTC
CASSYYAIGTYEQYF
>TRBV7-6|-|14|TRBJ2-3|TRBD1
TGTGCCAGCAGCGGATGGGACAGCCGGGATACGCAGTATTTT
CASSGWDSRDTQYF
>TRBV7-8|-|13|TRBJ2-1|-
TGTGCCAGCAGCTTAGATACGGGTTATGAGCAGTTCTTC
CASSLDTGYEQFF
>TRBV7-8|-|13|TRBJ2-7|-
TGTGCCAGCAGCTTACAGGACGGATACGAGCAGTACTTC
CASSLQDGYEQYF
>TRBV7-2|once|15|TRBJ2-7|-
TGTGCCAGCAGCTTAGTCGCGAACAGGGTATACGAGCAGTACTTC
CASSLVANRVYEQYF
>TRBV28|once|15|TRBJ2-3|-
TGTGCCAGCAGGGGGTCCACCCACGTGACAGATACGCAGTATTTT
CASRGSTHVTDTQYF
>TRBV10-3|few|12|TRBJ1-1|-
TGTGCCATCGGGGAGGGGGACACTGAAGCTTTCTTT
CAIGEGDTEAFF
>TRBV27|-|13|TRBJ2-5|-
TGTGCCAGCAGCCGGGACCGTCAAGAGACCCAGTACTTC
CASSRDRQETQYF
>TRBV2|once|15|TRBJ1-6|TRBD1
TGTGCCAGCAGTGAAGGGGGACAGTATAATTCACCCCTCCACTTT
CASSEGGQYNSPLHF
>TRBV7-3|-|14|TRBJ2-2|-
TGTGCCAGCAGCTCTTCAGGGTTCACCGGGGAGCTGTTTTTT
CASSSSGFTGELFF
>TRBV30|-|14|TRBJ1-1|-
TGTGCCTGGAGTGTGGGTTTGGATTATACTGAAGCTTTCTTT
CAWSVGLDYTEAFF
>TRBV10-1|-|13|TRBJ2-3|-
TGCGCCAGCAGTGAGGCTATGGCAGATACGCAGTATTTT
CASSEAMADTQYF
>TRBV15|-|16|TRBJ2-1|-
TGTGCCACCAGCAGAGCGTACATTGAGTCCTACAATGAGCAGTTCTTC
CATSRAYIESYNEQFF
>TRBV15|few|16|TRBJ2-1|TRBD1
TGTGCCACCAGCAGACCACAGGGGGATTCCTACAATGAGCAGTTCTTC
CATSRPQGDSYNEQFF
>TRBV7-2|-|14|TRBJ2-3|-
TGTGCCAGCAGCTTAGGTCACGCGGTAGATACGCAGTATTTT
CASSLGHAVDTQYF
>TRBV29-1|-|12|TRBJ2-7|-
TGCAGCGCTAACCGGGGGTCCTACGAGCAGTACTTC
CSANRGSYEQYF